The present entry profiles one T cell receptor beta chain with its context. Its cognate antigen has yet to be identified. No per-base quality is available; no much larger clone lies one base away. The sample comes from a study of neurological immune-mediated disorders (dated by TCRdb to about 2019). About the full investigation: Peripheral blood TCR-beta repertoires from HTLV-I-associated myelopathy (HAM/TSP) patients, multiple sclerosis patients and healthy controls were compared by UMI-based sequencing. Longitudinal samples, technical triplicates and paired sorted CD4+ and CD8+ T-cell subsets, alongside PBMC samples, were included among the roughly 110 TCR-beta libraries. The cohort comprised approximately 67 subjects: around 15 HAM/TSP patients, approximately 34 multiple sclerosis patients and around 20 healthy controls.

The germline ends are 19 bases apart after V is trimmed by 5 bases and J by 8 bases. Per the germline V gene, SQVTM is the CDR1 and ANQGSEA is the CDR2. From its cysteine to its phenylalanine, the CDR3 spans 14 amino acids. The entry retains the CDR3 DNA only, 42 bases that are in frame from base 1. cDNA was synthesized by template-switch 5'RACE using a primer with a 10-nucleotide random unique molecular identifier that tagged each TCR transcript. Over 180 million TCR-beta sequences, covering 15-18 subjects, were produced in each sequencing run. The RNeasy kit was used to extract total RNA. Using the KAPA Real-time Library Amplification kit, TCR-beta VDJ regions were amplified with primers for the TCR constant region and the 5'RACE anchor. A first PCR added sample indexes and Illumina adaptors, after which a second PCR increased the library yield. After Ampure bead purification, the roughly 650 bp TCR product was size-selected on a 2% E-gel SizeSelection system. Before pooling, libraries had their quality checked on a Bioanalyzer, their concentration measured with Qubit, and their quantity determined with the Kapa Library Quantification kit. An Illumina HiSeq 2500 was used to sequence the libraries paired-end at 2 x 150 bp. To increase sequence diversity, roughly 24-32% phiX was spiked into each library pool. In the paper's pipeline: The UMI-based MiGEC pipeline processed quality-filtered reads and removed over 75% of raw TCR sequences during error correction. IMGT germline references were used for aligning VDJ genes, and each clonotype was defined as a unique CDR3 amino acid sequence together with its V-J genes. Clonal expansion, Shannon diversity and CDR3 relatedness (CalcPairwiseDistances, ClusterSamples) were evaluated with VDJtools, and phylogenetic trees were built with CLCbio workbench. Expanded clones were defined as having at least 8 unique UMIs, based on coefficient-of-variation modelling across technical triplicates. Through fastp at Q25 and MiXCR, TCRdb rebuilt clones from the public reads, retaining in-frame beta chains. Rows are combined by CDR3 protein, so each entry shows the most common genes and DNA. The V and J calls and clone size come from TCRdb's table, not from the authors' own analysis. Here the sample has about 77,000 distinct CDR3 sequences; about 9% occur a single time. In total, the top ten clones hold 1.7% of the sample.

General conclusions and limits of the study: No identical CDR3 amino acid sequences were shared among expanded clones across subjects, suggesting private TCR-beta repertoires in all groups. The highest TCR clonal expansion was observed in HAM/TSP patients, whereas the lowest was observed in MS patients, even when compared with healthy controls.

The healthy controls were volunteers from a blood bank in Maryland, USA. Libraries from unsorted PBMCs were made from 2 million PBMCs kept in RNAlater at -80 degrees C until RNA extraction. Peripheral blood was subjected to Ficoll-Hypaque density gradient centrifugation to isolate PBMCs, which were then cryopreserved in liquid nitrogen. This receptor was identified in a man aged 50 or older in good health. The chain uses TRBV29-1 and TRBJ2-1, with TRBD2 perhaps the D gene, on 5 matching bases. Sequencing input: PBMCs. The encoded CDR3 is CSVKRLLAVDEQFF. The DNA sequence is as follows: TGCAGCGTTAAAAGGCTGCTAGCTGTAGATGAGCAGTTCTTC.